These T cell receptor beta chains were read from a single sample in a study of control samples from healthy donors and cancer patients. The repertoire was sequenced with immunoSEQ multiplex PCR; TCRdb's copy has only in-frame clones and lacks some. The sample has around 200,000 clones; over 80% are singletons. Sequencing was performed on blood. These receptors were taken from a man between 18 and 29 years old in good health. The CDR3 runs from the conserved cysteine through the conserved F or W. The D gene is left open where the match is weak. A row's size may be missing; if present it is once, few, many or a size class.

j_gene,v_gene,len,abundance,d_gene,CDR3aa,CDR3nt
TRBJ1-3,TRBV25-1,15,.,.,CASSDTRGSGNTIYF,TGTGCCAGCAGTGATACTCGAGGGTCTGGAAACACCATATATTTT
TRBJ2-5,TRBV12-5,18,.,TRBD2,CASGFPPWERGMQETQYF,TGTGCTAGTGGTTTCCCACCGTGGGAGCGGGGGATGCAAGAGACCCAGTACTTC
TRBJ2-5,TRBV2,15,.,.,CATRGAAGPEETQYF,TGTGCCACCCGAGGGGCGGCTGGGCCTGAAGAGACCCAGTACTTC
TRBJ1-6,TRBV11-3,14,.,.,CASSSGRGNSPLHF,TGTGCCAGCAGCTCGGGGAGGGGAAATTCACCCCTCCACTTT
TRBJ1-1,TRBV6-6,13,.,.,CASNGGQGTEAFF,TGTGCCAGCAATGGGGGGCAAGGCACTGAAGCTTTCTTT
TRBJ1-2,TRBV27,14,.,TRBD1,CATGSNTGGIGYTF,TGTGCCACCGGCTCAAACACAGGGGGAATAGGCTACACCTTC
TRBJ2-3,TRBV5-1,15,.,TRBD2,CASTQIVAGTDTQYF,TGCGCCAGCACCCAGATCGTAGCGGGAACAGATACGCAGTATTTT
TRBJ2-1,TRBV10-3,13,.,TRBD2,CAITSGGSNEQFF,TGTGCCATCACTAGCGGTGGGTCCAATGAGCAGTTCTTC
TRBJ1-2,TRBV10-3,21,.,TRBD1,CAISGGGQASRSSMGAYGYTF,TGTGCCATCAGTGGGGGGGGACAGGCCTCCCGGTCCTCGATGGGGGCCTATGGCTACACCTTC
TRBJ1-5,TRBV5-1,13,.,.,CASSLDSNQPQHF,TGCGCCAGCAGCTTGGACAGTAATCAGCCCCAGCATTTT
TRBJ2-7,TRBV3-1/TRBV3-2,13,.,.,CASSRSSQSEQYF,TGTGCCAGCAGCCGATCCTCACAATCCGAGCAGTACTTC
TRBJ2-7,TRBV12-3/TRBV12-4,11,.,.,CASSQQYEQYF,TGTGCCAGCAGCCAGCAATACGAGCAGTACTTC
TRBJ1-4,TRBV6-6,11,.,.,CATWRGEKLFF,TGTGCCACCTGGCGGGGTGAAAAACTGTTTTTT
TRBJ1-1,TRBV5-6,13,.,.,CASSLREGTEAFF,TGTGCCAGCAGCTTGCGTGAAGGGACTGAAGCTTTCTTT
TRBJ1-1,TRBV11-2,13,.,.,CASSLKGSTEAFF,TGTGCCAGCAGCTTGAAGGGTAGCACTGAAGCTTTCTTT
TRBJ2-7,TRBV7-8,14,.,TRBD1,CASSSQTGIYEQYF,TGTGCCAGCAGCTCCCAGACAGGGATCTACGAGCAGTACTTC
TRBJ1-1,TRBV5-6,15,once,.,CASSFVGRSNTEAFF,TGTGCCAGCAGCTTTGTGGGCAGGTCTAACACTGAAGCTTTCTTT
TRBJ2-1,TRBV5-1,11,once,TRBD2,CASSSGNEQFF,TGCGCCAGCTCTAGCGGCAATGAGCAGTTCTTC
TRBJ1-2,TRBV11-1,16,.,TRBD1,CASSLDRTGRGYGYTF,TGTGCCAGCAGCTTAGATCGGACAGGGCGAGGCTATGGCTACACCTTC
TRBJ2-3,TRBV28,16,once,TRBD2,CASRGGLAGATDTQYF,TGTGCCAGCAGGGGGGGACTAGCGGGGGCAACAGATACGCAGTATTTT
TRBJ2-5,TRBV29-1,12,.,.,CSVGGQKETQYF,TGCAGCGTGGGGGGACAGAAAGAGACCCAGTACTTC
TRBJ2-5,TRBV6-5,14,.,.,CASKEGSAGKTQYF,TGTGCCAGCAAAGAAGGGTCGGCTGGGAAAACCCAGTACTTC
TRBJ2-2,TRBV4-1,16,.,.,CASSQDKSMGTGELFF,TGCGCCAGCAGCCAAGATAAGTCGATGGGCACCGGGGAGCTGTTTTTT
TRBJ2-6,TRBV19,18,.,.,CASSIDLGKPSGANVLTF,TGTGCCAGTAGTATAGATTTGGGCAAACCATCTGGGGCCAACGTCCTGACTTTC
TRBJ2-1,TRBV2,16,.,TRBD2,CASARLAGGSYNEQFF,TGTGCCAGCGCGCGACTAGCGGGGGGCTCCTACAATGAGCAGTTCTTC
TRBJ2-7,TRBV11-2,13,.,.,CASSLGTSYEQYF,TGTGCCAGCAGCCTCGGGACCTCCTACGAGCAGTACTTC
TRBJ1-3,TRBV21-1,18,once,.,CASSSRSSDRNSGNTIYF,TGTGCCAGCAGCAGCAGGTCCTCGGACAGGAACTCTGGAAACACCATATATTTT
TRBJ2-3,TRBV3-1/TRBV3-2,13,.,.,CASSQDSADTQYF,TGTGCCAGCAGCCAAGATTCGGCAGATACGCAGTATTTT
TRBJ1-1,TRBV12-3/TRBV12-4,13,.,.,CASSSLAGTEAFF,TGTGCCAGCAGTTCGCTTGCAGGAACTGAAGCTTTCTTT
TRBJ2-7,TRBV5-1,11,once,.,CASRDQFGQYF,TGCGCCAGCAGGGACCAGTTTGGGCAGTACTTC
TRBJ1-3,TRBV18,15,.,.,CASSPPGGQGNTIYF,TGTGCCAGCTCCCCCCCCGGGGGGCAAGGAAACACCATATATTTT
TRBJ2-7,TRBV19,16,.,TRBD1,CASSLIFGQGVYEQYF,TGTGCCAGTTCGTTAATTTTCGGGCAGGGGGTCTACGAGCAGTACTTC
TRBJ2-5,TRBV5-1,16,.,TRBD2,CASSLGQAGGKETQYF,TGCGCCAGCAGCTTGGGTCAAGCGGGGGGGAAAGAGACCCAGTACTTC
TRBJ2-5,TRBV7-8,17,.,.,CASSPPLSRAHGETQYF,TGTGCCAGCAGCCCCCCCTTGAGTAGGGCGCACGGGGAGACCCAGTACTTC
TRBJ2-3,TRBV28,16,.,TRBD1,CASSIADRGQPDTQYF,TGTGCCAGCAGCATCGCGGACAGGGGTCAGCCAGATACGCAGTATTTT
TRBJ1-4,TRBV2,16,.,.,CASSEEARGLNEKLFF,TGTGCCAGCAGTGAAGAAGCGAGGGGCCTTAATGAAAAACTGTTTTTT
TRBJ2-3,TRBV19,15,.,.,CASSMVPTSTDTQYF,TGTGCCAGTAGTATGGTCCCTACTAGCACAGATACGCAGTATTTT
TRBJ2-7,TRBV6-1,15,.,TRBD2,CASSEAAGTSYEQYF,TGTGCCAGCAGTGAAGCAGCGGGGACCTCCTACGAGCAGTACTTC
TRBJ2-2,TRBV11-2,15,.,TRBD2,CASSPSGGNTGELFF,TGTGCCAGCAGCCCTAGCGGGGGAAACACCGGGGAGCTGTTTTTT
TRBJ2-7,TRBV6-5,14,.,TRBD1,CASTGTGNPVEQYF,TGTGCCAGCACCGGGACAGGGAATCCAGTCGAGCAGTACTTC
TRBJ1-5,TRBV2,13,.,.,CASTSMGGQPQHF,TGTGCCAGCACCAGCATGGGAGGTCAGCCCCAGCATTTT
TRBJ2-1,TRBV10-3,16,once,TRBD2,CAISVGPSGGNNEQFF,TGTGCCATCAGTGTTGGTCCCAGCGGGGGGAATAATGAGCAGTTCTTC
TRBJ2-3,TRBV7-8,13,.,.,CASSLGSGDTQYF,TGTGCCAGCAGCTTAGGGAGTGGAGATACGCAGTATTTT
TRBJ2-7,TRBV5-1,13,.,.,CASRPTSSYEQYF,TGCGCCAGCAGACCTACAAGCTCCTACGAGCAGTACTTC
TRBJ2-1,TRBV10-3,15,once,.,CAIRPGSNSFNEQFF,TGTGCCATCCGTCCGGGGAGTAATTCCTTCAATGAGCAGTTCTTC
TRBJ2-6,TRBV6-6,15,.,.,CASSYSGAGANVLTF,TGTGCCAGCAGTTACTCGGGGGCTGGGGCCAACGTCCTGACTTTC
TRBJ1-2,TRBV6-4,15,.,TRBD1,CASSNSPGGNYGYTF,TGTGCCAGCAGTAACTCCCCAGGGGGCAACTATGGCTACACCTTC
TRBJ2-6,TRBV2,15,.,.,CASSQGGPGANVLTF,TGTGCCAGCAGCCAGGGGGGGCCTGGGGCCAACGTCCTGACTTTC
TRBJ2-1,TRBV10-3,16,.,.,CAISESWESSYNEQFF,TGTGCCATCAGTGAGTCTTGGGAAAGCTCCTACAATGAGCAGTTCTTC
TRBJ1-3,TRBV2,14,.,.,CASSGPASGNTIYF,TGTGCCAGCAGTGGGCCAGCCTCTGGAAACACCATATATTTT
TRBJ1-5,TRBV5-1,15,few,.,CASSRDDSSVQPQHF,TGCGCCAGCAGCCGAGACGACAGTTCGGTTCAGCCCCAGCATTTT
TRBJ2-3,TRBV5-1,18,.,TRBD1,CASSSLGDSETPPDTQYF,TGCGCCAGCAGCTCCCTTGGGGACAGCGAGACCCCCCCAGATACGCAGTATTTT
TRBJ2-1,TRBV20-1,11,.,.,CSADSGGEQFF,TGCAGTGCCGATTCTGGGGGGGAGCAGTTCTTC
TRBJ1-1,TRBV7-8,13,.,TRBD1,CASSRDREGEAFF,TGTGCCAGCAGCCGAGACAGGGAAGGGGAAGCTTTCTTT